The clone carrying this T cell receptor beta chain was recorded only once. Its antigen is not known. The data belong to a study of graft-versus-host responses after intestinal transplantation. Findings and caveats of the study: Among recipient marrow samples, GvH clones were found; some appeared first in ileum or blood.

TCRdb's table, derived via immunoSEQ multiplex PCR, lists solely in-frame clones and lacks some. This repertoire shows about 77,000 clones, about 90% found once; its top ten account for roughly 0.64%. Per germline, CDR1 LNHDA and CDR2 SQIVND (reference sequence). Trimming removed 0 bases from V and 9 bases from J, with 9 bases in between. The CDR3 has 14 residues. The source was PBMCs, collected 98 days after intestinal transplantation. The TCR comes from a human patient who received an intestinal transplant, so some T cells may come from the graft donor. The chain carries TRBV19 and TRBJ1-6; D uncertain. The CDR3 DNA reads TGTGCCAGTAGTATAGACCCGTACGGTTCACCCCTCCACTTT. Protein: CASSIDPYGSPLHF.